The rows below give T cell receptor beta chains drawn from one sample of a study of control samples from healthy donors and cancer patients. The assay was immunoSEQ multiplex PCR, and TCRdb's table has in-frame clones only and misses some. The sample carries fewer than 85,000 clones, 94% recorded once. Sequenced input: blood. These receptors were taken from a woman aged 25 to 45 in good health. Each CDR3 is given with its conserved first and last residue. The order of the fields is V gene, CDR3 protein.

TRBV5-6,CASSTNRGGTEAFF
TRBV12-3/TRBV12-4,CASSLWSNTEAFF
TRBV27,CASSLGQHYGYTF
TRBV3-1/TRBV3-2,CASSSQGSTGELFF
TRBV5-3,CARAHGGQPQHF
TRBV6-5,CASSDGVHNEQFF
TRBV5-1,CASRRAPGNTGELFF
TRBV5-4,CASTQTGGRSPLHF
TRBV13,CASSHPNTGELFF
TRBV13,CASSVGTGPLGYTF
TRBV5-1,CASRSAHGGADPEAFF
TRBV13,CASSPRGQGAIEAFF
TRBV4-1,CASSWRRSAYNEQFF
TRBV27,CASRTGATGELFF
TRBV10-3,CAISESAGGRETQYF
TRBV12-3/TRBV12-4,CASSLSENYGYTF
TRBV30,CAWSSPGLREYQPQHF
TRBV19,CASNPEVLLDGYTF
TRBV5-5,CASSLEQGTYNEQFF
TRBV28,CASSQGQKAFF
TRBV6-1,CASSELSEAFF